Below, one TCR beta chain is given with its context. Its antigen is not yet known. No base qualities exist here, and no much larger clone lies one base off it. After about 9 days of culture, CD4+ T cells were isolated with the EasySep CD4+ T cell isolation kit. Each participant got two doses of an mRNA SARS-CoV-2 vaccine, either BNT162b2 or mRNA-1273. Negative nucleocapsid antibody results before and after vaccination confirmed that the healthy vaccine recipients had no prior SARS-CoV-2 infection. On days 3 and 7, half of the culture medium was replaced with fresh IL-2-containing medium. Unless otherwise noted, each peptide stimulation condition was cultured in triplicate wells. PBMC were separated from whole blood using Ficoll-Paque Plus gradient centrifugation and were then either cryopreserved at -140C or used fresh. The QIAamp micro DNA kit was used to extract genomic DNA from the cultured CD4+ T cells.

The data were taken from a study of vaccination effects on CD4 cells after COVID-19 (dated by TCRdb to between 2022 and 2023). In terms of the full investigation: To identify antigen-specific CD4+ T cell clonotypes by their expansion, the ViraFEST assay first stimulated PBMC with viral peptide pools and then applied TCR sequencing. Post-vaccine samples across the study were collected a median of 72 days after the second dose, with a range of 14 to 241. A few million PBMC per well were cultured with 8.5 to 10 ug/ml peptides in IMDM containing 5% human AB serum, approximately 10 IU/ml IL-2 and gentamicin. The study compared SARS-CoV-2 spike-specific CD4+ TCR repertoires before and after mRNA vaccination in COVID-19 convalescent patients and infection-naive vaccine recipients. The full study included fewer than eleven COVID-19 convalescent patients and several SARS-CoV-2-naive healthy vaccine recipients. Cultures from other donors in the study were sequenced using the Oncomine TCR Beta short-read assay on an Illumina iSeq 100. The paper as a whole reports these results and caveats: Only a small number of convalescent patients were included, and no early post-infection timepoints were available, which limited the study. Both infection-induced and vaccine-induced clones contracted markedly at late post-vaccination timepoints, which is consistent with waning T cell responses. Among healthy vaccine recipients, nearly all vaccine-induced clones were SARS-CoV-2 mono-reactive, and only 1 of 255 was cross-reactive with common cold coronaviruses.

The library was built by means of the immunoSEQ multiplex PCR assay. DNA from the cultured, isolated CD4+ T cells was subjected to TCR beta CDR3 sequencing. The published analysis was carried out like this. Non-productive TCR sequences were removed, reads were trimmed to the CDR3 region, and CDR3s of at least 7 amino acids were retained. The MANAFEST web app was used to identify antigen-specific clonotypes by comparing expansion in peptide wells with expansion in reference cultures. Positive clones required FDR<0.05 expansion versus reference and all other wells, odds ratio above 5, and frequency above 0.1% in two replicate wells. A clonotype was defined as cross-reactive if the clonotype was significantly expanded both in SARS-CoV-2 spike wells and in at least one common cold coronavirus spike condition. Levenshtein distance calculated with the stringdist R package was used to assess CDR3 similarity, and unrooted trees were constructed with ape in R 3.6.1. As stored in TCRdb, this immuneACCESS dataset retains in-frame rearrangements with V and J assigned. A fraction of the clones does not appear; measured against another copy, unresolved V genes explain less than half of the discrepancy, and the remainder lacks a known reason. The D gene and trimming were derived from the DNA, and the V and J assignments and clone size from that table. Within this sample are tens of thousands of clones, with approximately 80% of them counted one time only. 3.5% to 5.5% of the sample comes from the top ten.

The specimen comprised CD4+ T cells from PBMCs cultured without peptide, sampled after COVID-19 vaccination. This TCR was recovered from a human donor who received a COVID-19 vaccine.

In nucleotide form, the sequence is TGTGCCTGGAGCGGGGGCCACAATGAGCAGTTCTTC. Its protein is CAWSGGHNEQFF. Recombination connected TRBV30 to TRBJ2-1; the D region may be TRBD1 or TRBD2, each matching 6 bases equally. The CDR3 runs 12 amino acids, cysteine and phenylalanine included. The CDR3 DNA has 36 bases and is translated from base 1. Relative to germline, V is 3 bases shorter and J is 5 bases shorter, with 8 bases between their ends. CDR1 and CDR2, per the germline V gene (reference sequence), are GTSNPN and SVGIG.